Each of the 23 T cell receptor beta chains below was sequenced from the same sample in a study of cytomegalovirus exposure and HLA in healthy donors. PCR involved 60 Vbeta and 13 Jbeta primers. The table came from immunoSEQ multiplex PCR; TCRdb's copy has only in-frame clones and leaves some out. The sample shows about 160,000 clones, roughly four fifths of them seen only once. Sequenced: PBMCs. All receptors come from a man aged 35 to 55 in good health and CMV-seronegative.

V gene TRBV21-1 combines with J gene TRBJ1-5; no check of the table's D call, TRBD1, against the DNA was made. TRBV21-1 is an annotated pseudogene. The CDR3 contains 17 residues. This CDR3 reads CASSGQRGVCFNQPQHF. CDR3 in DNA: TGTGCCAGCAGCGGACAGAGGGGTGTTTGTTTCAATCAGCCCCAGCATTTT.

The rearrangement uses TRBV7-2 and TRBJ1-1; D remains ambiguous. Germline V gene lookup returns CDR1 SGHTA and CDR2 FQGNSA. V was clipped by 5 bases and J by 0 bases, with 10 bases between them. CDR3 size: 14 residues. The CDR3 bases are TGTGCCAGCAGCAACACCGGGTTGAACACTGAAGCTTTCTTT. Translated, it gives CASSNTGLNTEAFF.

This clone has only a few counts. The chain employs TRBV4-1 and TRBJ2-3, with 11 bases matching TRBD2. Germline V CDR1 and CDR2: MGHRA, YSYEKL. After removal of 1 base from V and 11 bases from J, the junction contained 11 bases not matched to a gene. The CDR3 covers 16 residues. The CDR3 bases are TGCGCCAGCAGCCAAGTTAATAGCGGGGGGGGACAGGGGCAGTATTTT. Its protein is CASSQVNSGGGQGQYF.

As DNA, the CDR3 is TGCGCCAGCAGCTTGAGGACAGGGTTTCGCGAAAAACTGTTTTTT. This sequence encodes CASSLRTGFREKLFF. V usage is TRBV5-1 and J usage is TRBJ1-4, with 8 bases lining up with TRBD1. The CDR3 spans 15 residues. The germline V gene encodes CDR1 SGHRS and CDR2 YFSETQ. V trimming: 1 base; J trimming: 8 bases; junction bases outside the gene matches: 7.

The gene calls are TRBV6-6 and TRBJ2-2; D gene unclear. The germline V gene encodes CDR1 MNHNY and CDR2 SVGAGI (reference sequence). The CDR3 has 12 amino acids. V dropped 7 bases and J dropped 5 bases, with 8 bases sitting between them. DNA of the CDR3: TGTGCCAGCATCCTAGGTACCGGGGAGCTGTTTTTT. This gives the protein CASILGTGELFF.

The chain links TRBV6-1 to TRBJ2-7, with D perhaps TRBD1 (6 bases). Germline V CDR1 and CDR2: MNHNS, SASEGT. The V end lost 7 bases, the J end lost 2 bases, and 15 bases lay between the germline ends. The CDR3 has 14 residues. The CDR3 loop is CASKVEQGTYEQYF. Written as DNA, the CDR3 is TGTGCCAGCAAAGTAGAACAGGGAACCTACGAGCAGTACTTC.

The chain is built from TRBV6-4 and TRBJ2-3, with TRBD2 as a possible D gene (7 bases). Germline lookup yields CDR1 MRHNA and CDR2 SNTAGT. Trimming removed 5 bases from V and 1 base from J, with 10 bases in between. The CDR3 extends over 14 amino acids. The CDR3 here is CASSRGGGTDTQYF. DNA of the CDR3: TGTGCCAGCAGTAGGGGGGGCGGCACAGATACGCAGTATTTT.

This rearrangement joins TRBV7-2 to TRBJ1-1; TRBD1 is a possible D gene (5 bases). The CDR3 totals 13 residues. In germline, CDR1 is SGHTA, CDR2 FQGNSA. The ends were cut back, 5 bases at V and 12 bases at J, with 19 bases in the middle. The CDR3 reads CASSPLRQGITFF. In DNA, the CDR3 is TGTGCCAGCAGCCCACTTCGGCAGGGAATTACTTTCTTT.

The chain has TRBV5-5 and TRBJ1-4; 7 bases match TRBD1. In germline, CDR1 is SGHKS, CDR2 YYEKEE (reference sequence). Trimming cost V 4 bases and J 10 bases; bases outside gene matches: 16. There are 16 residues in the CDR3. The DNA of the CDR3 is TGTGCCAGCAGCCTGGACGACATACCGGGACAGTCAAAACTGTTTTTT. Translating it yields CASSLDDIPGQSKLFF.

Note on this clone: Compared with germline, one end of the junction differs, possibly owing to a read error. J is TRBJ1-3 and V is TRBV7-2; the D is unclear. Germline V gene data show CDR1 as SGHTA and CDR2 as FQGNSA. CDR3 length equals 13 residues. The CDR3 loop is CASSGHREGALSF. For the CDR3, the DNA is TGTGCCAGCAGCGGGCACCGGGAGGGAGCCCTGTCATTT.

This chain uses TRBV6-1 with TRBJ1-2; the match to TRBD1 covers 8 bases. J gave up 4 bases and V 8 bases, and 6 bases lay outside the gene matches. This CDR3 comprises 13 residues. Germline assignment: CDR1 MNHNS and CDR2 SASEGT. CDR3 bases: TGTGCCAGCGTCAGGGGGCTCGGCTATGGCTACACCTTC. Protein sequence: CASVRGLGYGYTF.

The chain couples TRBV6-1 to TRBJ2-3; D is perhaps TRBD2 (5 bases). Trimming pared 7 bases from V and 2 bases from J, leaving 13 bases between. CDR3 size: 14 residues. From germline, CDR1 is MNHNS and CDR2 SASEGT. CDR3 in amino acids: CASTEAGNTDTQYF. The CDR3 coding sequence is TGTGCCAGCACCGAGGCGGGTAACACAGATACGCAGTATTTT.

The chain has TRBV5-4 and TRBJ1-3, with D uncertain. This CDR3 spans 13 amino acids. The germline gives CDR1 SGHNT, CDR2 YYREEE (reference sequence). V was shortened by 2 bases and J by 8 bases, with 11 bases between the two germline ends. DNA for the CDR3: TGTGCCAGCAGCTTTCCCCCGTCGGACACCATATATTTT. It is translated as CASSFPPSDTIYF.

About this clone itself: One junction end does not reproduce the germline sequence, and a read error may be involved. The chain carries TRBV5-1 and TRBJ2-3, with TRBD1 as a possible D gene (6 bases). The CDR3 is 15 residues long. Looked up from germline, CDR1 is SGHRS and CDR2 is YFSETQ. Here the CDR3 DNA reads TGCGCCAGCCAGATCTTAGGGGGTCACACAGGTACGCAGTATTTT. This sequence encodes CASQILGGHTGTQYF.

The V gene is TRBV19, the J gene TRBJ2-7, with D perhaps TRBD1 (6 bases). V was pared by 7 bases and J by 5 bases, with 12 bases between. The CDR3 loop spans 12 amino acids. Germline CDR1 reads LNHDA; CDR2 reads SQIVND (reference sequence). The CDR3, as DNA: TGTGCCAGTAAACAGGGTGGGAACGAGCAGTACTTC. This translates into CASKQGGNEQYF. Combining the CDR3 with reference TRBV19 and TRBJ2-7 gives the whole variable domain DGGITQSPKYLFRKEGQNVTLSCEQNLNHDAMYWYRQDPGQGLRLIYYSQIVNDFQKGDIAEGYSVSREKKESFPLTVTSAQKNPTAFYLCASKQGGNEQYFGPGTRLTVT.

The V call is TRBV4-2, the J call TRBJ2-1; 8 nucleotides line up with TRBD2. The CDR3 loop spans 17 amino acids. V was clipped by 0 bases and J by 3 bases; unmatched bases: 7. The germline V gene encodes CDR1 LGHNA and CDR2 YNFKEQ. This CDR3 reads CASSQEGSAGGYNEQFF. CDR3 in DNA: TGTGCCAGCAGCCAAGAAGGTTCGGCGGGGGGCTACAATGAGCAGTTCTTC.

V and J are TRBV5-6 and TRBJ2-3; D possibly corresponds to TRBD1 (5 bases). V lost 3 bases and J 2 bases, leaving 7 bases between the germline ends. The V gene's germline CDR1 is SGHDT and CDR2 YYEEEE. The CDR3 is 13 amino acids. CDR3 residues: CASSYGATDTQYF. CDR3 DNA sequence: TGTGCCAGCAGCTATGGGGCCACAGATACGCAGTATTTT.

There are a few counts of this clone. The chain combines TRBV4-3 with TRBJ2-1; 8 positions match TRBD2. Germline V CDR1 and CDR2: LGHNA, YSLEER. J gave up 7 bases and V 0 bases, and 5 bases lay outside the gene matches. The CDR3 is 15 residues long. The CDR3 nucleotides read TGCGCCAGCAGCCAAGAAGCGGGACTAGGGAATGAGCAGTTCTTC. This sequence encodes CASSQEAGLGNEQFF.

This chain joins TRBV30 and TRBJ1-1, with D perhaps matching TRBD1 (5 bases). CDR1 is GTSNPN, CDR2 SVGIG, per germline (reference sequence). The CDR3 has 11 residues. Deletions cut 7 bases from V and 8 bases from J, with 14 bases between. For the CDR3, the DNA is TGTGCCTACCACCGGACACTCGAAGCTTTCTTT. It specifies CAYHRTLEAFF. The full variable domain, with the rest looked up from reference TRBV30 and TRBJ1-1, is SQTIHQWPATLVQPVGSPLSLECTVEGTSNPNLYWYRQAAGRGLQLLFYSVGIGQISSEVPQNLSASRPQDRQFILSSKKLLLSDSGFYLCAYHRTLEAFFGQGTRLTVV.

The V call is TRBV5-4, the J call TRBJ2-2, with a possible D match to TRBD1 (5 bases). The CDR3 is 14 amino acids. Germline-derived CDR1 and CDR2 are SGHNT and YYREEE (reference sequence). The CDR3, as DNA: TGTGCAGGGGCCCTAGGGGCACGGACCGGGGAGCTGTTTTTT. This gives the protein CAGALGARTGELFF.

This clone appeared a few times. The rearrangement uses TRBV5-1 and TRBJ2-1; 9 bases map to TRBD2. CDR3 size: 15 residues. Per the germline V gene, CDR1 is SGHRS and CDR2 is YFSETQ. Trimming took 0 bases from V and 2 from J; bases not matched to a gene: 0. Here the CDR3 reads CASSLERGAYNEQFF. The CDR3 DNA follows: TGCGCCAGCAGCTTGGAGCGGGGGGCCTACAATGAGCAGTTCTTC.

This clone is medium-sized by share. The V and J genes are TRBV4-1 and TRBJ2-2; 7 nucleotides agree with TRBD2. Germline trimming cut 6 bases from V and 6 bases from J; bases unmatched to any gene: 10. The CDR3 loop spans 15 amino acids. Germline CDR1 and CDR2: MGHRA and YSYEKL. CDR3 residues: CASRPTIGLAGELFF. DNA for the CDR3: TGCGCCAGCAGACCTACGATCGGACTAGCCGGGGAGCTGTTTTTT.

J is TRBJ1-1 and V is TRBV29-1, with no clear D. The V and J ends lost 4 bases and 1 base respectively, with 10 bases between them. The length of the CDR3 is 13 residues. Germline CDR1 SQVTM, CDR2 ANQGSEA. CDR3 nucleotide sequence: TGCAGCGTTGGTCAGGCCACGAACACTGAAGCTTTCTTT. Its protein product is CSVGQATNTEAFF.